This TCR beta chain originates from a study of CD8+CD57+ T cells in acquired aplastic anemia. Study findings and constraints: Researchers reported that CD8+ Simpson's diversity was not significantly different in patients versus controls. Sharing between patients and controls was observed for about 27 CD8+ CDR3 sequences.

As to this clonotype: Its specificity is not known.

Germline V CDR1 and CDR2: LNHDA, SQIVND (reference sequence). This CDR3 has 16 residues. Trimming pared 6 bases from V and 4 bases from J, leaving 16 bases between. According to the study, genomic DNA was the template for TCR beta VDJ and CDR3 profiling. From the reads, TCRdb called clonotypes with MiXCR, one entry per CDR3 protein. The sample holds 200,000 to 300,000 distinct CDR3 sequences, about 80% seen once. The patients chosen for sequencing had shown expansion of CD8+CD57+ cells (detected by flow cytometry). Each patient carried a diagnosis of severe acquired aplastic anemia. Blood samples were obtained from patients who had received no prior therapy.

The V call is TRBV19, the J call TRBJ2-6; no clear D gene. This clonotype originated in a human donor with aplastic anemia. Source material: sorted CD4+, CD8+, or CD8+CD57+ T cells (not recorded which) from PBMCs. CDR3 nucleotides: TGTGCCAGTAGCTTAGACGGTAGCTACGGGGCCAACGTCCTGACTTTC. Translated: CASSLDGSYGANVLTF.